Here is one TCR beta chain with its context. Its antigen remains unidentified. The record has no base qualities; no much larger clone is one base away. Collaborating institutions collected whole blood in K2EDTA tubes following their own protocols. For TCRbeta analysis, collaborators shipped samples as frozen whole blood, isolated PBMCs, or DNA extracted from either of those sample types. The immunoSEQ Assay, a bias-controlled multiplex PCR, was used to amplify TCRbeta CDR3 regions from genomic DNA. The study's processing was this. Within the assay, amplification of reference gene primers was used to estimate how many nucleated cells each sample contained. Sequence reads were collapsed and filtered to measure the absolute abundance of every unique TCRbeta CDR3 rearrangement. Productive Simpson clonality was computed per sample as the square root of Simpson's diversity index over productive rearrangements. Not all clones reach the TCRdb copy of this immuneACCESS table, which keeps in-frame sequences only. Checked studies attribute under half of the gap to unresolved V genes and leave the rest unexplained. That table supplies the V and J calls and clone size; D and trimming were determined from the DNA. The sample has around 70,000 clones on record, 87% of them singletons. Approximately 7% of the sample is in the top ten clones.

This record belongs to a study of blood T cell repertoires in COVID-19 (dated by TCRdb to 2019 to 2021). General notes on the study: The collaborator samples originated in the United States, Italy and Spain and spanned the acute and convalescent phases of COVID-19. Subjects who had been exposed to COVID-19, were actively infected with it, or had recovered from it provided the deeply sampled blood TCRbeta repertoires that made up the dataset. Where HLA class I and class II types were available, the types were taken from metadata supplied by the sample provider, not from assay-based typing. The samples were drawn from the first 160 participants of the ongoing ImmuneRACE study and from 1,254 subjects provided by 6 global collaborators. The repertoires were made available in a free public database intended to serve as a resource for research on the immune response to SARS-CoV-2. Sample metadata almost always included a de-identified subject ID, COVID-19 status, age in years and sex. The material from the prospective study consisted of cDNA or gDNA derived from T cells, B-cell-depleted T cells, or PBMCs.

The germline V gene specifies SGDLS as CDR1 and YYNGEE as CDR2. The junction shows trimming of 0 bases on V and 3 bases on J, plus 15 bases between the germline ends. The CDR3, from cysteine to phenylalanine, totals 16 residues. Only the CDR3 region is kept as DNA, spanning 48 bases read in frame from base 1. Beyond this particular receptor, the publication reports: How much clinical and demographic metadata was included differed by source and by participant, and the metadata was provided uncurated.

The specimen sequenced was peripheral blood. The chain is encoded by TRBV9 joined to TRBJ1-2, and possibly TRBD1, on 6 matching bases. This clonotype originated in a man aged 45-65 years with active COVID-19. The base sequence is TGTGCCAGCAGCGTAGGACAGGATCGTAGGGACTATGGCTACACCTTC. The encoded protein is CASSVGQDRRDYGYTF.